These 25 T cell receptor beta chains originate from one sample sequenced in a study of blood T cells in healthy people across ages. A second about 6 to 12 cycle PCR used barcoded and J-beta primers. Each CDR3 protein is one row after TCRdb ran MiXCR on the 5' RACE reads. The table includes around 1.7 million distinct CDR3 sequences, 28% detected once. Sequenced: blood. Receptors originate from a woman aged 30 to 39 in good health.

The CDR3 here is CASSEALRQSFKYF. CDR3 nucleotide sequence: TGTGCCAGCAGTGAAGCGCTTCGGCAGTCTTTTAAGTATTTT. This chain uses TRBV2 with TRBJ2-3; the D is unclear. Trimming pared 0 bases from V and 13 bases from J, leaving 17 bases between. The CDR3 has 14 residues. The germline V gene has CDR1 SNHLY and CDR2 FYNNEI.

This clonotype turned up a few times. The V gene is TRBV5-1, the J gene TRBJ2-5; 8 bases fit TRBD2. From germline, CDR1 is SGHRS and CDR2 YFSETQ. The CDR3 sequence is 17 residues long. V dropped 0 bases and J dropped 2; count of bases not matched to a gene: 9. The CDR3, as DNA: TGCGCCAGCAGCTTGGCCGGCCAGCGGGGGAAACAAGAGACCCAGTACTTC. Protein: CASSLAGQRGKQETQYF.

This clonotype was seen a few times. This chain uses TRBV7-2 with TRBJ2-7; D is ambiguous. The germline V and J ends were trimmed by 3 bases and 2 bases, with 11 bases remaining between them. The CDR3 sequence is 14 residues long. Germline V CDR1 and CDR2: SGHTA, FQGNSA. CDR3 sequence (DNA): TGTGCCAGCAGCTTCTCCTCCGGTGCCTACGAGCAGTACTTC. It encodes CASSFSSGAYEQYF. The full variable domain, its missing parts supplied by reference TRBV7-2 and TRBJ2-7, is GAGVSQSPSNKVTEKGKDVELRCDPISGHTALYWYRQSLGQGLEFLIYFQGNSAPDKSGLPSDRFSAERTGGSVSTLTIQRTQQEDSAVYLCASSFSSGAYEQYFGPGTRLTVT.

The sample holds many counts of this clonotype. The V call is TRBV28, the J call TRBJ2-7; 8 bases are shared with TRBD1. This CDR3 has 15 amino acids. V gave up 6 bases and J gave up 2 bases; unmatched junction bases: 9. The germline CDR1 and CDR2 sequences are MDHEN and SYDVKM. In DNA, the CDR3 is TGTGCCAGCAGCCTACAGGGGGACCTTACCTACGAGCAGTACTTC. It encodes CASSLQGDLTYEQYF. Complete variable domain (other parts from reference TRBV28 and TRBJ2-7): DVKVTQSSRYLVKRTGEKVFLECVQDMDHENMFWYRQDPGLGLRLIYFSYDVKMKEKGDIPEGYSVSREKKERFSLILESASTNQTSMYLCASSLQGDLTYEQYFGPGTRLTVT.

This clonotype has ten or more counts. This may be a read error: a much more frequent sequence differs by one nucleotide. CDR3 in amino acids: CASRPTGSQETQYF. CDR3 in DNA: TGTGCCAGCAGGCCGACGGGGAGTCAAGAGACCCAGTACTTC. The rearrangement links TRBV6-4 to TRBJ2-5, with a weak D call TRBD2 (5 bases). From germline, CDR1 is MRHNA and CDR2 SNTAGT. V dropped 6 bases and J dropped 2 bases, with 13 bases sitting between them. The length of the CDR3 is 14 residues.

This clonotype was seen ten or more times. The V and J genes are TRBV5-1 and TRBJ1-2; 10 positions agree with TRBD1. The CDR3 totals 16 residues. V was pared by 4 bases and J by 4 bases, with 10 bases of the junction left unmatched. Per the germline V gene, CDR1 is SGHRS and CDR2 is YFSETQ. The CDR3 DNA reads as TGCGCCAGCAGCCCCTTGGGACAGGGGTACGGCTATGGCTACACCTTC. It codes for CASSPLGQGYGYGYTF. The full variable domain, rest sourced from reference TRBV5-1 and TRBJ1-2, is KAGVTQTPRYLIKTRGQQVTLSCSPISGHRSVSWYQQTPGQGLQFLFEYFSETQRNKGNFPGRFSGRQFSNSRSEMNVSTLELGDSALYLCASSPLGQGYGYGYTFGSGTRLTVV.

This clonotype was recorded a few times. V gene TRBV7-2 combines with J gene TRBJ2-5; TRBD2 is a possible D gene (5 bases). This CDR3 is 14 amino acids long. Germline V gene data show CDR1 as SGHTA and CDR2 as FQGNSA. V was pared by 6 bases and J by 5 bases, with 16 bases between. CDR3 in amino acids: CASRSGRGTETQYF. The CDR3 DNA reads TGTGCCAGCAGGTCCGGCCGGGGAACTGAGACCCAGTACTTC.

V and J are TRBV11-2 and TRBJ1-1; no clear D gene. The ends were cut back, 1 base at V and 6 bases at J, with 9 bases in the middle. In germline, CDR1 is SGHAT, CDR2 FQNNGV. This CDR3 is built from 13 residues. The CDR3 DNA reads TGTGCCAGCAGCTTAGTACGGGAGCCTGAAGCTTTCTTT. It is translated as CASSLVREPEAFF.

J is TRBJ1-2 and V is TRBV20-1; TRBD1 might be the D (6 bases). This CDR3 has 14 residues. V was trimmed by 6 bases and J by 5 bases, leaving 19 bases between them. Germline CDR1 is DFQATT and CDR2 is SNEGSKA (reference sequence). The CDR3 DNA follows: TGCAGTGCCGGCCGGACAGACCTCCCGTATGGCTACACCTTC. Protein sequence: CSAGRTDLPYGYTF.

In DNA, the CDR3 is TGTGCCACCAGCAGAGGGTTGACGGGAGTCGGCACAGATACGCAGTATTTT. Translating it yields CATSRGLTGVGTDTQYF. The chain couples TRBV15 to TRBJ2-3; D might be TRBD2 (6 bases). V lost 1 base to trimming and J lost 1 base, with 15 bases between them. Germline CDR1 reads LNHNV; CDR2 reads YYDKDF (reference sequence). This CDR3 has 17 amino acids.

A word on this clonotype: This may arise from a read error, as a much more abundant clone is one base away. The chain links TRBV5-5 to TRBJ1-2; no reliable D call. Germline values: CDR1 SGHKS, CDR2 YYEKEE (reference sequence). This CDR3 is built from 14 residues. V dropped 0 bases and J dropped 2 bases, with 8 bases sitting between them. In DNA form, the CDR3 reads TGTGCCAGCAGCTTGGAGGGATACAACTATGGCTACACCTTC. Its translation: CASSLEGYNYGYTF.

The CDR3: CASSLDGAHTGELFF. CDR3 sequence (DNA): TGTGCCAGCAGCTTAGACGGGGCGCATACCGGGGAGCTGTTTTTT. V usage is TRBV7-9 and J usage is TRBJ2-2; D may match TRBD1 or TRBD2 (5 bases each). The length of the CDR3 is 15 residues. V lost 1 base and J 5 bases, leaving 11 bases between the germline ends. CDR1 SEHNR and CDR2 FQNEAQ come from the germline V gene (reference sequence).

The J gene is TRBJ2-2, the V gene TRBV24-1, with D possibly matching TRBD2 (6 bases). This CDR3 has 16 residues. Germline assignment: CDR1 KGHDR and CDR2 SFDVKD. V lost 4 bases, J lost 7 bases, and 18 bases lay in between. CDR3 sequence (DNA): TGTGCCACCAGTGACAACCTTGGGACTTATATCGGGGAGCTGTTTTTT. Translation gives CATSDNLGTYIGELFF.

The CDR3 is CASSESRLYTQYF. The CDR3 DNA reads as TGCGCCAGCAGTGAGTCGAGGCTTTATACGCAGTATTTT. The gene calls are TRBV10-2 and TRBJ2-3; no definite D call. V lost 0 bases and J lost 7, with 8 bases in between. Per germline, CDR1 WSHSY and CDR2 SAAADI. This CDR3 region has 13 residues.

The chain employs TRBV3-1 and TRBJ1-1, with D perhaps matching TRBD1 (5 bases). The V end lost 2 bases, the J end lost 1 base, and 11 bases lay between the germline ends. CDR1 and CDR2 from the germline V gene are LGHDT and YNNKEL (reference sequence). The CDR3 has 15 amino acids. The CDR3 loop is CASSQFRERNTEAFF. The CDR3 nucleotides read TGTGCCAGCAGCCAATTCAGGGAAAGGAACACTGAAGCTTTCTTT.

The sample holds many counts of this clonotype. The chain uses TRBV7-7 and TRBJ2-1, with D unclear. The length of the CDR3 is 13 residues. The germline V gene encodes CDR1 SSHAT and CDR2 FNYEAQ (reference sequence). The ends were cut back, 1 base at V and 6 bases at J, with 7 bases in the middle. The CDR3 nucleotides read TGTGCCAGCAGCTTAGGAACTATCAATGAGCAGTTCTTC. Amino acids: CASSLGTINEQFF.

This clonotype has a handful of counts. The chain employs TRBV6-5 and TRBJ1-2, with unresolved D. The CDR3 runs to 10 residues. Germline V lookup: CDR1 MNHEY, CDR2 SVGAGI. The CDR3 DNA sequence: TGTGCTCTCCCATTTCGTGGCTACACCTTC. This gives the protein CALPFRGYTF.

DNA of the CDR3: TGCAGTGCTAAGGACAGCCGTACTAGCACAGATACGCAGTATTTT. This codes for CSAKDSRTSTDTQYF. The rearrangement links TRBV20-1 to TRBJ2-3, with D tentatively TRBD1 (6 bases). The germline V gene has CDR1 DFQATT and CDR2 SNEGSKA (reference sequence). V was clipped by 4 bases and J by 0 bases, with 14 bases between them. This CDR3 comprises 15 residues.

The chain couples TRBV20-1 to TRBJ1-5; a weak D match, TRBD1 (6 bases). V lost 0 bases, J lost 6 bases, and 12 bases lay in between. The CDR3 covers 14 residues. Germline V lookup: CDR1 DFQATT, CDR2 SNEGSKA (reference sequence). The CDR3 loop reads CSAREGAGRQPQHF. The CDR3 coding sequence is TGCAGTGCTAGAGAGGGGGCAGGGCGTCAGCCCCAGCATTTT.

Only a few counts were recorded for this clonotype. The chain recombines TRBV2 with TRBJ2-7; no clear D. CDR3 length: 14 amino acids. Germline-derived CDR1 and CDR2 are SNHLY and FYNNEI. Trimming left V 3 bases short and J 2 bases short, with 11 bases between. Here the CDR3 reads CASSESIGPYEQYF. For the CDR3, the DNA is TGTGCCAGCAGTGAGTCGATCGGTCCCTACGAGCAGTACTTC. Full variable domain (remainder filled in from reference TRBV2 and TRBJ2-7): EPEVTQTPSHQVTQMGQEVILRCVPISNHLYFYWYRQILGQKVEFLVSFYNNEISEKSEIFDDQFSVERPDGSNFTLKIRSTKLEDSAMYFCASSESIGPYEQYFGPGTRLTVT.

Points on this clonotype: With a much larger clone just one base away, this may be a read error. The rearrangement links TRBV6-6 to TRBJ2-7, with 7 bases matching TRBD2. V shed 4 bases, J shed 7 bases, and the junction held 13 bases outside the gene matches. The CDR3 has 15 residues. Germline V gene sequence: CDR1 MNHNY, CDR2 SVGAGI (reference sequence). The CDR3 region has the DNA TGTGCCAGCAGTTCCGGGACTACCTTCTACAATGAGCAGTACTTC. It translates to CASSSGTTFYNEQYF.

The chain carries TRBV27 and TRBJ1-1; D might be TRBD1 (5 bases). Germline-derived CDR1 and CDR2 are MNHEY and SMNVEV (reference sequence). Trimming shortened V by 4 bases and J by 8 bases, and 17 bases separated the two germline ends. CDR3 length equals 14 residues. This CDR3 is CASSCGGGLPEAFF. Here the CDR3 DNA reads TGTGCCAGCAGTTGTGGGGGGGGACTCCCCGAAGCTTTCTTT.

This clonotype was observed a few times. V usage is TRBV7-6 and J usage is TRBJ1-6, with 7 bases fitting TRBD1. The CDR3 length is 14 residues. V lost 5 bases, J lost 9 bases, and 7 bases stayed unmatched. From germline, CDR1 is SGHVS and CDR2 FNYEAQ. In DNA, the CDR3 is TGTGCCAGCAGCCGACAGGGCTCGCTTTCACCCCTCCACTTT. Amino acids: CASSRQGSLSPLHF.

The chain has TRBV29-1 and TRBJ1-2; D ambiguous. CDR1 and CDR2 (germline): SQVTM, ANQGSEA. The ends were cut back, 0 bases at V and 8 bases at J, with 10 bases in the middle. The CDR3 sequence is 12 residues long. The CDR3 spells CSVEDSERGYTF. CDR3 nucleotides: TGCAGCGTTGAAGATTCTGAACGGGGCTACACCTTC.

This rearrangement joins TRBV11-2 to TRBJ1-1; D is ambiguous. V gave up 4 bases and J gave up 2 bases, with 11 bases separating them. The germline V gene encodes CDR1 SGHAT and CDR2 FQNNGV. CDR3 length equals 14 residues. The CDR3 nucleotides read TGTGCCAGCAGCTCATTTCGGGATAACACTGAAGCTTTCTTT. Translation gives CASSSFRDNTEAFF. The full variable domain, with the rest looked up from reference TRBV11-2 and TRBJ1-1, is EAGVAQSPRYKIIEKRQSVAFWCNPISGHATLYWYQQILGQGPKLLIQFQNNGVVDDSQLPKDRFSAERLKGVDSTLKIQPAKLEDSAVYLCASSSFRDNTEAFFGQGTRLTVV.